The present T cell receptor beta chain was sequenced within a study of neurological immune-mediated disorders. This sample's time point: longitudinal time-point 3. TCRdb used MiXCR to reprocess the 5' RACE reads, holding one entry per CDR3 protein. This sample has roughly 100,000 distinct CDR3 sequences, with 9.5% to 14% found just once. This clonotype was seen repeatedly, ten times or more. Per the germline V gene, CDR1 is ENHRY and CDR2 is SYGVKD. The CDR3 runs to 17 residues. Trimming left V 3 bases short and J 1 base short, with 17 bases between. Material for sequencing was PBMCs. The chain recombines TRBV10-3 with TRBJ2-3, with a tentative D call TRBD2 (5 bases). This receptor was taken from a female donor with HTLV-1-associated myelopathy (HAM/TSP). The CDR3 sequence is CAISDKVSGSRTDTQYF. In nucleotides, the CDR3 is TGTGCCATCAGTGATAAGGTCTCGGGGTCCCGCACAGATACGCAGTATTTT.